These 3 T cell receptor beta chains were all obtained from the same sample, sequenced in a study of blood T cell repertoires in COVID-19 (dated by TCRdb to 2020 to 2021). Library preparation used the immunoSEQ multiplex PCR assay. The table comes from immuneACCESS by way of TCRdb, which keeps in-frame sequences with V and J called. Part of the clones is missing from these tables; in studies checked, under half for an unresolved V gene and the rest for unknown reasons. For this sample the table gives around 230,000 clones, of which 70% to 85% were detected only once. The ten largest make up 15% of the sample. The sequencing sample was made of PBMCs or T cells enriched from blood (not recorded which). Receptors were obtained from a man aged 35-49 years who had recovered from COVID-19.

This clone was seen repeatedly, ten times or more. The V gene is TRBV7-8, the J gene TRBJ1-3; possible D gene TRBD1, 5 bases. The germline V and J ends were trimmed by 0 bases and 4 bases, with 10 bases remaining between them. This CDR3 is 15 amino acids long. The germline V gene has CDR1 SGHVS and CDR2 FQNEAQ. This CDR3 is CASSLAGVGGNTIYF. CDR3 sequence (DNA): TGTGCCAGCAGCTTAGCAGGGGTGGGCGGAAACACCATATATTTT.

The chain is built from TRBV24-1 and TRBJ2-7; weak D call: TRBD2 (7 bases). CDR1 is KGHDR and CDR2 is SFDVKD in the germline V gene. V was pared by 6 bases and J by 6 bases, with 14 bases between. The CDR3 covers 13 residues. The CDR3 DNA sequence: TGTGCCACCAGTACGAAGGGGGGGCGCGAGCAGTACTTC. Translated: CATSTKGGREQYF.

The gene calls are TRBV12-5 and TRBJ2-1; TRBD1 aligns across 9 bases. Germline assignment: CDR1 LGHNT and CDR2 FRNRAP. The CDR3 is made up of 15 amino acids. Losses at the gene ends were 1 base for V and 10 bases for J; bases not matched to a gene: 8. The DNA of the CDR3 is TGTGCTAGTGGTTTGGCAGGCTCCGGGACAGGGGAGCAGTTCTTC. This sequence encodes CASGLAGSGTGEQFF.